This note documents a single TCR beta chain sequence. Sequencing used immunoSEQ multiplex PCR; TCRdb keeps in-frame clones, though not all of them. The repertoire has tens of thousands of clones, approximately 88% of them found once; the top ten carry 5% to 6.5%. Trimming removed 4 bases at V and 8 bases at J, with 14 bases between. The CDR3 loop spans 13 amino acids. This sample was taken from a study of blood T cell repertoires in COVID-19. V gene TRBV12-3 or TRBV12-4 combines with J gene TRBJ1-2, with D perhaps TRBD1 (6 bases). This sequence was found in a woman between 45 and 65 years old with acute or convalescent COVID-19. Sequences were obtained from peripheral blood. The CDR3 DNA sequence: TGTGCCAGCAGTTGGGACACTGGGTTAGGCTACACCTTC. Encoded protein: CASSWDTGLGYTF.